This T cell receptor beta chain derives from a study of shared clonotypes between healthy human individuals. Across the study: CD8 memory received one plate per donor, CD8 naive two, CD4 memory three and CD4 naive three.

General study results and limits: Naive subsets, compared against memory subsets, generally had larger estimated richness values.

Naive CD8 cells lacked CD45RO, underwent positive selection for CCR7 and left out terminally differentiated effector memory CD45RA+ cells. V lost 4 bases and J lost 5; bases outside the gene matches: 8. This CDR3 is built from 15 residues. Germline V gives CDR1 SGDLS, CDR2 YYNGEE. The protocol was immunoSEQ multiplex PCR, while the TCRdb copy is restricted to in-frame clones and leaves out a portion. The top ten hold approximately 1.6% of the sample, which has about 2.1 million clones, over 85% seen once. With regard to this clone: The antigen is undetermined.

Material for sequencing was naive CD8+ T cells from PBMCs. The chain is built from TRBV9 and TRBJ1-4, with TRBD1 matching over 7 bases. This TCR came from a young man in good health. Some clones in this sample may be carry-over from other donors' samples. The CDR3 sequence is CASSPRQGQNEKLFF. The CDR3 DNA is TGTGCCAGCAGCCCTCGACAGGGTCAAAATGAAAAACTGTTTTTT.